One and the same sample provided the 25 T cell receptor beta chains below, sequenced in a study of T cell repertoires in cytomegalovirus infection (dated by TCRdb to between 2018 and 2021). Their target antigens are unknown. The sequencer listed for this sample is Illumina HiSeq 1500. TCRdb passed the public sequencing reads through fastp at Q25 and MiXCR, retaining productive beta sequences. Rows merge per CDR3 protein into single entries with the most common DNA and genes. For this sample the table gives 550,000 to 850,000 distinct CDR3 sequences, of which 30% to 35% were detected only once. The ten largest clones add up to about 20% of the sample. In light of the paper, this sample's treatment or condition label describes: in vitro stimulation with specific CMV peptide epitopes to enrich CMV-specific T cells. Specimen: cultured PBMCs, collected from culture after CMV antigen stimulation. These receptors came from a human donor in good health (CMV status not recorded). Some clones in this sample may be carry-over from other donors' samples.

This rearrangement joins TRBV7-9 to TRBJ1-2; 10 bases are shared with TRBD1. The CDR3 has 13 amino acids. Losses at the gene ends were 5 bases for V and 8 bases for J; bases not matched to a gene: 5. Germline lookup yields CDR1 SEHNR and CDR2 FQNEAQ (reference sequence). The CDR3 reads CASSTGQGLGYTF. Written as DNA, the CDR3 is TGTGCCAGCAGCACGGGACAGGGGTTGGGCTACACCTTC.

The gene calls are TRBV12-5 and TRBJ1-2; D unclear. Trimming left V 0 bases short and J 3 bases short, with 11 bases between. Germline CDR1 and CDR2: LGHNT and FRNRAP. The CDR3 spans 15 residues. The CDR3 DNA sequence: TGTGCTAGTGGTTTGGTACACGAGGAAGACTATGGCTACACCTTC. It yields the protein CASGLVHEEDYGYTF.

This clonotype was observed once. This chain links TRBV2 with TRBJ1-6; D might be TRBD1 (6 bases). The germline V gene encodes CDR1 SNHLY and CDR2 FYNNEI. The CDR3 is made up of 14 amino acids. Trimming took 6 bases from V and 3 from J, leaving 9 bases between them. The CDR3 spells CASRGQSYNSPLHF. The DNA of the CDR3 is TGTGCCAGCAGAGGACAGAGCTATAATTCACCCCTCCACTTT.

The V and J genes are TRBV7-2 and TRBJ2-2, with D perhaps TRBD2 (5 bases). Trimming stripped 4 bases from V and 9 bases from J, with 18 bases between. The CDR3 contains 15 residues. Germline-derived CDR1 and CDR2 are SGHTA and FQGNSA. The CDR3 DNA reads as TGTGCCAGCAGCTCGGCCGCGGGCCTAGGGTGGGAGCTGTTTTTT. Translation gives CASSSAAGLGWELFF.

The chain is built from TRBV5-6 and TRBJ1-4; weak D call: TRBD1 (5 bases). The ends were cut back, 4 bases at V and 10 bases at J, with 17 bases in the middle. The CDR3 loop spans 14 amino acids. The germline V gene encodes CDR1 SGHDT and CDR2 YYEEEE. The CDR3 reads CASSLWQGGRKLFF. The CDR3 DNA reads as TGTGCCAGCAGCCTTTGGCAGGGTGGGAGAAAACTGTTTTTT.

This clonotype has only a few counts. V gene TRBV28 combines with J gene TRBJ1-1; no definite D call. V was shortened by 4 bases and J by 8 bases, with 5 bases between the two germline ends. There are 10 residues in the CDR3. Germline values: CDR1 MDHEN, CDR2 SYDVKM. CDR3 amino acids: CASSSGEAFF. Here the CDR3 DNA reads TGTGCCAGCAGTTCGGGGGAAGCTTTCTTT.

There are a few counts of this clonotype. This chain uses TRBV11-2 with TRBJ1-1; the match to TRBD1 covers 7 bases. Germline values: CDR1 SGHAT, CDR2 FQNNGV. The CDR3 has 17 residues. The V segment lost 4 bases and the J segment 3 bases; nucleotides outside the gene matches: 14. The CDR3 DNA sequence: TGTGCCAGCAGCTCAACAGGGGTTGGATGGGTATACACTGAAGCTTTCTTT. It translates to CASSSTGVGWVYTEAFF.

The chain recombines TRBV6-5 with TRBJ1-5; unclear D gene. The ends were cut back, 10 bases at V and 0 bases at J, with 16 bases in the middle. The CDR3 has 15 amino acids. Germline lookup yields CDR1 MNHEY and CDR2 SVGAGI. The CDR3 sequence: CATRRQVYSNQPQHF. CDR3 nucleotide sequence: TGTGCCACCCGGAGGCAGGTCTATAGCAATCAGCCCCAGCATTTT.

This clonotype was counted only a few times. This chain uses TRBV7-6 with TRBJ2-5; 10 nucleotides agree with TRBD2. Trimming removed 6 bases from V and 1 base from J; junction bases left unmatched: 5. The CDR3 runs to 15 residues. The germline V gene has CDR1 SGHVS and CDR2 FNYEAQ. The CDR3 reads CASRDSGGSQETQYF. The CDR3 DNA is TGTGCCAGCAGGGATAGCGGGGGGTCCCAAGAGACCCAGTACTTC. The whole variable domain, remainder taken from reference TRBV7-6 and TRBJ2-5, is GAGVSQSPRYKVTKRGQDVALRCDPISGHVSLYWYRQALGQGPEFLTYFNYEAQQDKSGLPNDRFSAERPEGSISTLTIQRTEQRDSAMYRCASRDSGGSQETQYFGPGTRLLVL.

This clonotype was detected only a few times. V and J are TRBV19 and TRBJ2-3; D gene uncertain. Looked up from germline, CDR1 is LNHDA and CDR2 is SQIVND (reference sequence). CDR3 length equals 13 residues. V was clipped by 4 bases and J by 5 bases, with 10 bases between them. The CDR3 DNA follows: TGTGCCAGTAGTACCCCCTCGCGAGATACGCAGTATTTT. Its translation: CASSTPSRDTQYF.

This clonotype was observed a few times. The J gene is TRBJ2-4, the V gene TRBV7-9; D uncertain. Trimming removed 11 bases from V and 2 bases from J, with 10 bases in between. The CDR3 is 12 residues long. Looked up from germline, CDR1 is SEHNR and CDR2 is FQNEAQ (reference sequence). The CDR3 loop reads CAWDNPKNIQYF. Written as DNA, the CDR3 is TGTGCCTGGGATAACCCCAAAAACATTCAGTACTTC. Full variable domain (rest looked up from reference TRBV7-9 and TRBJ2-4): DTGVSQNPRHKITKRGQNVTFRCDPISEHNRLYWYRQTLGQGPEFLTYFQNEAQLEKSRLLSDRFSAERPKGSFSTLEIQRTEQGDSAMYLCAWDNPKNIQYFGAGTRLSVL.

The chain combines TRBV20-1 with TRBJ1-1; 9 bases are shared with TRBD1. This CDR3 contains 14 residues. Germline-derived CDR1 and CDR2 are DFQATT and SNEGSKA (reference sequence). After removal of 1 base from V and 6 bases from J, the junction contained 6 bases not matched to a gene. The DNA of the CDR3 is TGCAGTGCTAGAGGACGACAGGGGGAGGCTGAAGCTTTCTTT. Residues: CSARGRQGEAEAFF.

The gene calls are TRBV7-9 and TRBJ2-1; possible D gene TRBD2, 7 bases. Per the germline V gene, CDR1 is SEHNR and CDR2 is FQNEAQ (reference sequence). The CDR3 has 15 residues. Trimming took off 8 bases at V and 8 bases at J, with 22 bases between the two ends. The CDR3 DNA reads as TGTGCCAGCCGGGGGGCAGGGGCCGATTTCGATGAGCAGTTCTTC. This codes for CASRGAGADFDEQFF. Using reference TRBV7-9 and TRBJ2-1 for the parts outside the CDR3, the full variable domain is DTGVSQNPRHKITKRGQNVTFRCDPISEHNRLYWYRQTLGQGPEFLTYFQNEAQLEKSRLLSDRFSAERPKGSFSTLEIQRTEQGDSAMYLCASRGAGADFDEQFFGPGTRLTVL.

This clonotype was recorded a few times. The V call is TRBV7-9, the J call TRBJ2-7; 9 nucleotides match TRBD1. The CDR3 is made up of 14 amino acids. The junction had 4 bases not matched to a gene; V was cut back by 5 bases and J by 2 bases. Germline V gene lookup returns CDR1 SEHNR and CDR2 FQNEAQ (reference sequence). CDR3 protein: CASSRQGGPYEQYF. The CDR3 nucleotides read TGTGCCAGCAGCAGACAGGGGGGACCCTACGAGCAGTACTTC. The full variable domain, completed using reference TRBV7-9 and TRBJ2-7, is DTGVSQNPRHKITKRGQNVTFRCDPISEHNRLYWYRQTLGQGPEFLTYFQNEAQLEKSRLLSDRFSAERPKGSFSTLEIQRTEQGDSAMYLCASSRQGGPYEQYFGPGTRLTVT.

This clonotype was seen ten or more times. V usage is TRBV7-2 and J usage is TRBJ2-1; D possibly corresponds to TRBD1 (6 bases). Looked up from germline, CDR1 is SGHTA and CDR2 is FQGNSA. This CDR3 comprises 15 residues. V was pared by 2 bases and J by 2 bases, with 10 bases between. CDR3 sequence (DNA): TGTGCCAGCAGCTTACTGGGGGCCACCTACAATGAGCAGTTCTTC. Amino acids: CASSLLGATYNEQFF.

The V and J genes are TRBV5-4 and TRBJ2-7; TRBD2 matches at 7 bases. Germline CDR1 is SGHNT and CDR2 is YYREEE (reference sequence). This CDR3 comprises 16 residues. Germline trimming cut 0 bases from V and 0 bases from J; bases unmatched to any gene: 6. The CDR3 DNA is TGTGCCAGCAGCTTGGACTTAGGCGGGAGCTCCTACGAGCAGTACTTC. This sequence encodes CASSLDLGGSSYEQYF.

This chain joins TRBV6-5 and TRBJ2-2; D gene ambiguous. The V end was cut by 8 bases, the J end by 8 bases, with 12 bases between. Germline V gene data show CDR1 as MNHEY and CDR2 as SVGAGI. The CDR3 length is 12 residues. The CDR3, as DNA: TGTGCCAGCGGCTTGGTTGTGGGGGAGCTGTTTTTT. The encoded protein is CASGLVVGELFF.

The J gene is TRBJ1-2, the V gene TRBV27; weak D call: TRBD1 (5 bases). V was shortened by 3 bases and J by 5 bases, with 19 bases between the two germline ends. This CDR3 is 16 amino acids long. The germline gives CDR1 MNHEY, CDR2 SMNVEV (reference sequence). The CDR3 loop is CASSFRTGAGGYGYTF. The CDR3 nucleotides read TGTGCCAGCAGTTTTAGGACTGGCGCTGGGGGGTATGGCTACACCTTC.

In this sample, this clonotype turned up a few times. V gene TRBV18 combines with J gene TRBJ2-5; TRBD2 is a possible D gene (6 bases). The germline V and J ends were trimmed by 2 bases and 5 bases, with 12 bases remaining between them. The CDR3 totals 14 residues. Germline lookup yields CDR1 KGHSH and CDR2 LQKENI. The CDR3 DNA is TGTGCCAGCTCACCATTAGCTAGCGAGGAGACCCAGTACTTC. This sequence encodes CASSPLASEETQYF.

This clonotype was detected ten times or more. As DNA, the CDR3 is TGTGCCAGCAGCTTATCGACAGGGAGCTACGAGCAGTACTTC. Encoded protein: CASSLSTGSYEQYF. The rearrangement links TRBV7-2 to TRBJ2-7, with 7 bases aligning to TRBD1. Unmatched junction bases numbered 4, after V lost 2 bases and J lost 3 bases. Germline assignment: CDR1 SGHTA and CDR2 FQGNSA. The length of the CDR3 is 14 residues.

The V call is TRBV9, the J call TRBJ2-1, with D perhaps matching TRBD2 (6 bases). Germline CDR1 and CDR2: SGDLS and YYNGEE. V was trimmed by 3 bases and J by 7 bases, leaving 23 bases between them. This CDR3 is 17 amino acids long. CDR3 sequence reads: CASSERKLAANLNEQFF. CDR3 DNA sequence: TGTGCCAGCAGCGAGAGGAAACTAGCTGCCAACCTGAATGAGCAGTTCTTC. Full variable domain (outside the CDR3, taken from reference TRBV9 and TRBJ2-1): DSGVTQTPKHLITATGQRVTLRCSPRSGDLSVYWYQQSLDQGLQFLIQYYNGEERAKGNILERFSAQQFPDLHSELNLSSLELGDSALYFCASSERKLAANLNEQFFGPGTRLTVL.

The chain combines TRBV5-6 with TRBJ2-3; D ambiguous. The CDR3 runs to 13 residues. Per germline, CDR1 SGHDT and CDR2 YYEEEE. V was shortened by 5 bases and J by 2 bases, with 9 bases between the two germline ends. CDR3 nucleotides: TGTGCCAGCAGTAACAGCTACACAGATACGCAGTATTTT. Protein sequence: CASSNSYTDTQYF.

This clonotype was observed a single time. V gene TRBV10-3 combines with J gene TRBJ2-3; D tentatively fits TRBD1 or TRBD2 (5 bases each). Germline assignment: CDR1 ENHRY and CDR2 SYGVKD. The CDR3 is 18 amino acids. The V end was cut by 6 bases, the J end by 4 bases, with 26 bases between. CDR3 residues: CAISDRADFGGTADTQYF. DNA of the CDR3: TGTGCCATCAGCGACCGGGCCGATTTTGGTGGGACCGCAGATACGCAGTATTTT.

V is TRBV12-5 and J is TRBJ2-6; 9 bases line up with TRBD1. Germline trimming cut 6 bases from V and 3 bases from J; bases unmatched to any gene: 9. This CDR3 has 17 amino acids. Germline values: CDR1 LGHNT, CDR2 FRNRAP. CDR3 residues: CASGSGQGTGGANVLTF. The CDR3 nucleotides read TGTGCTAGTGGATCCGGACAGGGGACGGGTGGGGCCAACGTCCTGACTTTC.

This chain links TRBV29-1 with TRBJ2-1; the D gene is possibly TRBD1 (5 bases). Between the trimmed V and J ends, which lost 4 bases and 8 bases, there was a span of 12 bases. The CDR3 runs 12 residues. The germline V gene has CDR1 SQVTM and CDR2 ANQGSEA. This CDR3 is CSVVRAGHEQFF. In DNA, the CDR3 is TGCAGCGTTGTCAGGGCTGGACATGAGCAGTTCTTC.